This TCR beta chain emerged from a study of shared clonotypes between healthy human individuals. Across the whole study: Researchers assigned three CD4 naive, three CD4 memory, two CD8 naive and one CD8 memory plate to each donor. Findings and caveats of the study: Naive subsets generally exceeded memory subsets in estimated richness.

This clone was detected only once. Its cognate antigen is unknown. Data came from immunoSEQ multiplex PCR; TCRdb stores just in-frame clones and leaves some out. This table holds about 1.1 million clones, approximately 77% found once. Memory CD4+ cells were the fraction left after CD45RA+ naive selection. Trimming left V 3 bases short and J 3 bases short, with 11 bases between. CDR1 LNHDA and CDR2 SQIVND come from the germline V gene (reference sequence). This CDR3 is built from 14 residues. This sequence was found in a man younger than 30 in good health. Some clones in this sample may be carry-over from other donors' samples. The sequenced sample consisted of memory CD4+ T cells from PBMCs. Sample subset: CD45RA-negative fraction. The chain has TRBV19 and TRBJ2-5; no definite D call. CDR3 protein: CASSISTTKETQYF. For the CDR3, the DNA is TGTGCCAGTAGTATTTCGACAACCAAAGAGACCCAGTACTTC.